The 30 T cell receptor beta chains below were found in one sample sequenced in a study of T cell responses to AZD1222 COVID-19 vaccine. Sequencing used immunoSEQ multiplex PCR; TCRdb keeps in-frame clones, though not all of them. This sample carries 86,000 or so clones, under 95% of them seen once, and the ten largest clones take 3.5% to 5.5%. Here the sequenced sample was peripheral blood, taken on day 0 of MenACWY control vaccination. The source is an adult in good health.

The chain couples TRBV28 to TRBJ1-1; TRBD1 matches 9 bases. The J segment lost 5 bases and the V segment lost 4 bases, leaving 8 bases of the junction unmatched. The length of the CDR3 is 15 residues. Germline V gene sequence: CDR1 MDHEN, CDR2 SYDVKM. CDR3: CASSYPGQGRTEAFF. The CDR3 coding sequence is TGTGCCAGCAGTTACCCGGGACAGGGAAGGACTGAAGCTTTCTTT.

V is TRBV5-8 and J is TRBJ2-6, with a weak D call TRBD1 (5 bases). Between the trimmed V and J ends, which lost 4 bases and 11 bases, there was a span of 16 bases. CDR1 SGHTS and CDR2 YDEGEE come from the germline V gene. CDR3 length equals 14 residues. DNA for the CDR3: TGTGCCAGCAGCGACCCTCGTGGGGCTGACGTCCTGACTTTC. Residues: CASSDPRGADVLTF.

The V call is TRBV27, the J call TRBJ2-7, with TRBD1 matching over 8 bases. CDR1 and CDR2 from the germline V gene are MNHEY and SMNVEV (reference sequence). CDR3 size: 16 residues. J lost 5 bases, V lost 3 bases, and 12 bases had no gene match. DNA for the CDR3: TGTGCCAGCAGTTTCGTGTTTGGACAGGGTGTCGACGAGCAGTACTTC. Its translation is CASSFVFGQGVDEQYF.

The chain is built from TRBV18 and TRBJ1-2; a possible D gene is TRBD1 (5 bases). Trimming took 8 bases from V and 1 from J, leaving 17 bases between them. Germline CDR1 is KGHSH and CDR2 is LQKENI. CDR3 length: 15 amino acids. The CDR3 sequence is CASAPPAGNNYGYTF. In DNA, the CDR3 is TGTGCCAGCGCTCCCCCGGCAGGGAATAACTATGGCTACACCTTC.

Turning to this clone: At one end, the junction sequence differs from germline, possibly due to a read error. The chain recombines TRBV4-1 with TRBJ2-2; 8 bases fit TRBD1. Germline V lookup: CDR1 MGHRA, CDR2 YSYEKL. The length of the CDR3 is 18 residues. CDR3 sequence: CAGSQESPRGRYTGELFF. The CDR3 DNA follows: TGCGCCGGCAGCCAAGAATCACCCAGGGGGCGATACACCGGGGAGCTGTTTTTT.

The chain has TRBV28 and TRBJ1-5; no clear D gene. V gave up 3 bases and J gave up 2 bases, with 11 bases separating them. The CDR3 has 15 residues. Germline V gene lookup returns CDR1 MDHEN and CDR2 SYDVKM. CDR3 loop: CASSFTPGGNQPQHF. CDR3 nucleotide sequence: TGTGCCAGCAGTTTCACCCCGGGCGGCAATCAGCCCCAGCATTTT. The full variable domain, rest sourced from reference TRBV28 and TRBJ1-5, is DVKVTQSSRYLVKRTGEKVFLECVQDMDHENMFWYRQDPGLGLRLIYFSYDVKMKEKGDIPEGYSVSREKKERFSLILESASTNQTSMYLCASSFTPGGNQPQHFGDGTRLSIL.

This sequence joins TRBV28 and TRBJ1-5; 9 nucleotides line up with TRBD1. The CDR3 runs 14 residues. The germline CDR1 and CDR2 sequences are MDHEN and SYDVKM. Germline trimming cut 6 bases from V and 6 bases from J; bases unmatched to any gene: 6. The CDR3 reads CASSPGQGRQPQHF. The DNA for the CDR3 is TGTGCCAGCAGCCCGGGACAGGGACGTCAGCCCCAGCATTTT.

V and J are TRBV7-9 and TRBJ2-1; perhaps TRBD2 as D (6 bases). V was pared by 5 bases and J by 3 bases, with 11 bases between. This CDR3 has 14 amino acids. Germline V gives CDR1 SEHNR, CDR2 FQNEAQ (reference sequence). In nucleotides, the CDR3 is TGTGCCAGCAGCCCGCGGGAATTCTACAATGAGCAGTTCTTC. Its translation is CASSPREFYNEQFF.

The chain recombines TRBV2 with TRBJ1-2; D gene ambiguous. V was clipped by 7 bases and J by 8 bases, with 17 bases between them. The germline V gene encodes CDR1 SNHLY and CDR2 FYNNEI. This CDR3 region has 13 residues. DNA for the CDR3: TGTGCCAGCATCCCGGACCCACCCGCCGGCTACACCTTC. It specifies CASIPDPPAGYTF. Together with reference TRBV2 and TRBJ1-2, the CDR3 gives the full variable domain: EPEVTQTPSHQVTQMGQEVILRCVPISNHLYFYWYRQILGQKVEFLVSFYNNEISEKSEIFDDQFSVERPDGSNFTLKIRSTKLEDSAMYFCASIPDPPAGYTFGSGTRLTVV.

The gene calls are TRBV5-1 and TRBJ1-2; D gene unclear. With 3 bases removed from V and 4 bases from J, the gap between germline ends came to 13 bases. Germline-derived CDR1 and CDR2 are SGHRS and YFSETQ. There are 14 residues in the CDR3. This chain's CDR3 is CASSSAGERYGYTF. The CDR3 coding sequence is TGCGCCAGCAGCTCCGCCGGGGAACGCTATGGCTACACCTTC.

The V gene is TRBV27, the J gene TRBJ2-7; D remains ambiguous. The CDR3 extends over 13 amino acids. Germline V gene data show CDR1 as MNHEY and CDR2 as SMNVEV (reference sequence). V was cut by 5 bases and J by 7 bases, with 15 bases left in between. CDR3 region: CASSNSPGREQYF. CDR3 DNA sequence: TGTGCCAGCAGTAACTCCCCTGGCCGAGAGCAGTACTTC.

The rearrangement uses TRBV27 and TRBJ2-7; TRBD2 matches 8 bases. Germline CDR1 MNHEY, CDR2 SMNVEV (reference sequence). This CDR3 comprises 14 residues. The junction had 7 bases not matched to a gene; V was cut back by 6 bases and J by 3 bases. CDR3 region: CASRPGLEYYEQYF. The CDR3 region has the DNA TGTGCCAGCAGGCCGGGACTAGAGTACTACGAGCAGTACTTC.

V and J are TRBV15 and TRBJ2-2; no clear D. With 5 bases removed from V and 0 bases from J, the gap between germline ends came to 7 bases. CDR1 and CDR2 from the germline V gene are LNHNV and YYDKDF (reference sequence). CDR3 length equals 14 residues. This CDR3 is CATSEISNTGELFF. CDR3 bases: TGTGCCACCAGCGAAATTTCGAACACCGGGGAGCTGTTTTTT.

DNA for the CDR3: TGCGCCAGCAGCCCGGCGGGGGTTCAGCCCCAGCATTTT. This translates into CASSPAGVQPQHF. The chain uses TRBV4-1 and TRBJ1-5; D is possibly TRBD1 (5 bases). The CDR3 totals 13 residues. Trimming cost V 4 bases and J 6 bases, with 10 bases left between them. CDR1 MGHRA and CDR2 YSYEKL come from the germline V gene.

A single count supports this clone. The chain is built from TRBV15 and TRBJ1-1; 7 bases align to TRBD1. The length of the CDR3 is 15 residues. The V and J ends lost 6 bases and 3 bases, in that order; junction bases with no gene match: 10. Germline loops: CDR1 LNHNV, CDR2 YYDKDF (reference sequence). CDR3 protein: CATRPSRTGDTEAFF. DNA of the CDR3: TGTGCCACCAGGCCCTCCCGGACAGGAGACACTGAAGCTTTCTTT.

The V and J genes are TRBV9 and TRBJ2-3, with TRBD1 matching over 8 bases. Germline assignment: CDR1 SGDLS and CDR2 YYNGEE. The CDR3 sequence is 18 residues long. V shed 0 bases, J shed 0 bases, and the junction held 9 bases outside the gene matches. The DNA of the CDR3 is TGTGCCAGCAGCGTAGGGAGAGGACAGGGTGAAAGCACAGATACGCAGTATTTT. Protein sequence: CASSVGRGQGESTDTQYF.

This rearrangement joins TRBV7-9 to TRBJ2-1; D is undetermined. Germline CDR1 and CDR2: SEHNR and FQNEAQ (reference sequence). The CDR3 consists of 14 residues. Deletions cut 5 bases from V and 8 bases from J, with 16 bases between. CDR3 region: CASSLSTIPHEQFF. Written as DNA, the CDR3 is TGTGCCAGCAGCCTTTCGACCATCCCCCATGAGCAGTTCTTC.

The V and J genes are TRBV28 and TRBJ2-5, with no clear D. The CDR3 covers 14 residues. The germline V gene has CDR1 MDHEN and CDR2 SYDVKM. Trimming shortened V by 4 bases and J by 2 bases, and 11 bases separated the two germline ends. The CDR3 here is CASSSPGGQETQYF. CDR3 bases: TGTGCCAGCAGTTCCCCAGGTGGGCAAGAGACCCAGTACTTC. The full variable domain, rest sourced from reference TRBV28 and TRBJ2-5, is DVKVTQSSRYLVKRTGEKVFLECVQDMDHENMFWYRQDPGLGLRLIYFSYDVKMKEKGDIPEGYSVSREKKERFSLILESASTNQTSMYLCASSSPGGQETQYFGPGTRLLVL.

The V and J genes are TRBV28 and TRBJ1-2, with D perhaps matching TRBD1 (5 bases). CDR1 is MDHEN and CDR2 is SYDVKM in the germline V gene. This CDR3 is built from 17 residues. Trimming left V 5 bases short and J 4 bases short, with 23 bases between. CDR3 in amino acids: CASSRGTATPEGYGYTF. The CDR3 region has the DNA TGTGCCAGCAGTCGGGGGACGGCAACCCCAGAAGGCTATGGCTACACCTTC.

The chain couples TRBV7-9 to TRBJ2-7; a weak D match, TRBD1 (5 bases). The CDR3 is made up of 13 amino acids. The V gene lost 4 bases and the J gene lost 6 bases, with 13 bases spanning the gap. Germline CDR1 SEHNR, CDR2 FQNEAQ (reference sequence). This CDR3 reads CASSSPGQGEQYF. CDR3 sequence (DNA): TGTGCCAGCAGCTCCCCAGGTCAGGGCGAGCAGTACTTC.

The J gene is TRBJ1-2, the V gene TRBV10-2; tentative D call: TRBD1 (5 bases). Germline values: CDR1 WSHSY, CDR2 SAAADI. With 2 bases removed from V and 8 bases from J, the gap between germline ends came to 15 bases. The CDR3 contains 14 residues. The CDR3 nucleotides read TGCGCCAGCAGTGAGGGGCTAGGGGAGAGCGGCTACACCTTC. It encodes CASSEGLGESGYTF.

V is TRBV10-3 and J is TRBJ1-1; D gene uncertain. Germline V CDR1 and CDR2: ENHRY, SYGVKD. The CDR3 is 13 amino acids. V was cut by 3 bases and J by 5 bases, with 10 bases left in between. The CDR3 DNA sequence: TGTGCCATCAGTGACCTGGGTTGGACTGAAGCTTTCTTT. Protein: CAISDLGWTEAFF.

The chain joins TRBV28 to TRBJ2-7; TRBD1 agrees at 12 bases. The CDR3 is 14 residues long. Germline lookup yields CDR1 MDHEN and CDR2 SYDVKM. J gave up 5 bases and V 6 bases, and 5 bases lay outside the gene matches. As DNA, the CDR3 is TGTGCCAGCAGGGGGACAGGGGGCGTCGACGAGCAGTACTTC. Translating it yields CASRGTGGVDEQYF.

The rearrangement joins TRBV10-3 to TRBJ2-6; 8 nucleotides match TRBD1. Trimming at V came to 11 bases and at J to 0 bases, leaving 12 bases not matched to a gene. Germline assignment: CDR1 ENHRY and CDR2 SYGVKD. The CDR3 is 17 amino acids. The CDR3 spells CAGRDRSHLSGANVLTF. The CDR3 coding sequence is TGTGCCGGACGGGACAGGTCTCACCTCTCTGGGGCCAACGTCCTGACTTTC.

This chain joins TRBV3-1 (or the pseudogene TRBV3-2) and TRBJ2-1; perhaps TRBD1 as D (6 bases). Germline CDR1 is LGHDT and CDR2 is YNNKEL (reference sequence). V gave up 1 base and J gave up 8 bases, with 12 bases separating them. The CDR3 consists of 14 residues. CDR3 sequence: CASSQGGQGHEQFF. As DNA, the CDR3 is TGTGCCAGCAGCCAAGGGGGGCAGGGCCATGAGCAGTTCTTC.

V and J are TRBV20-1 and TRBJ1-1; unclear D gene. Germline V gene lookup returns CDR1 DFQATT and CDR2 SNEGSKA (reference sequence). Trimming removed 5 bases at V and 3 bases at J, with 7 bases between. The CDR3 length is 11 residues. The CDR3 DNA reads TGCAGTGCTGACATGGACACTGAAGCTTTCTTT. Amino acid sequence: CSADMDTEAFF.

Notes on this clone: One end of the junction does not line up with germline, which may come from a read error. The gene calls are TRBV20-1 and TRBJ1-1; D call uncertain. From germline, CDR1 is DFQATT and CDR2 SNEGSKA (reference sequence). The CDR3 runs 11 residues. In DNA, the CDR3 is TGCAGTGCTTCCCCCCAAACCCTGAAAATCTTT. Amino acid sequence: CSASPQTLKIF.

The V call is TRBV12-3 or TRBV12-4, the J call TRBJ1-6; weak D call: TRBD1 (5 bases). The CDR3 has 13 residues. V lost 1 base to trimming and J lost 10 bases, with 8 bases between them. The CDR3 coding sequence is TGTGCCAGCAGTTTAGGGACACTCTCACCCCTCCACTTT. It specifies CASSLGTLSPLHF.

This chain links TRBV27 with TRBJ2-7, with D tentatively TRBD2 (6 bases). This CDR3 spans 16 amino acids. Germline CDR1 reads MNHEY; CDR2 reads SMNVEV (reference sequence). Trimming took 5 bases from V and 3 from J, leaving 20 bases between them. The CDR3 bases are TGTGCCAGCAGTGTCCGGGACTCACTCTTGGGCTACGAGCAGTACTTC. Its translation: CASSVRDSLLGYEQYF.

This chain joins TRBV25-1 and TRBJ2-7, with a possible D match to TRBD2 (5 bases). V was cut by 2 bases and J by 2 bases, with 13 bases left in between. Germline loops: CDR1 MGHDK, CDR2 SYGVNS. There are 15 residues in the CDR3. Here the CDR3 reads CASSEDGDITYEQYF. The CDR3 region has the DNA TGTGCCAGCAGTGAAGACGGGGATATTACCTACGAGCAGTACTTC.